Below are 32 T cell receptor beta chains sequenced from a single sample in a study of shared clonotypes between healthy human individuals. The table came from immunoSEQ multiplex PCR; TCRdb's copy has only in-frame clones and leaves some out. The sample has about 2.3 million clones, approximately 95% seen once; the top ten hold 0.39%. Material: naive CD4+ T cells from PBMCs. The subset: CD45RA+ positively selected. The receptors here all came from a man younger than 30 in good health. Some clones in this sample may be carry-over from other donors' samples.

CDR3 protein: CASSLGGTGELFF. The CDR3 DNA sequence: TGTGCCAGCAGCCTCGGGGGTACCGGGGAGCTGTTTTTT. The gene calls are TRBV5-5 and TRBJ2-2, with D perhaps TRBD2 (6 bases). Germline V gives CDR1 SGHKS, CDR2 YYEKEE (reference sequence). The CDR3 consists of 13 residues. Trimming pared 4 bases from V and 5 bases from J, leaving 9 bases between.

The chain couples TRBV5-5 to TRBJ2-1, with TRBD1 matching over 9 bases. Trimming at V came to 0 bases and at J to 3 bases, leaving 7 bases not matched to a gene. In germline, CDR1 is SGHKS, CDR2 YYEKEE (reference sequence). The CDR3 contains 17 residues. The CDR3 DNA reads as TGTGCCAGCAGCTTGGCCCCGGGACAGGGATACTACAATGAGCAGTTCTTC. Translation gives CASSLAPGQGYYNEQFF.

In the case of this clone: Other DNA sequences from this sample encode an identical CDR3 as well. The V and J genes are TRBV11-2 and TRBJ1-5; D gene unclear. This CDR3 comprises 12 residues. CDR1 and CDR2 (germline): SGHAT, FQNNGV. V lost 3 bases, J lost 4 bases, and 4 bases lay in between. In DNA, the CDR3 is TGTGCCAGCAGCTTTGGGAATCAGCCCCAGCATTTT. This gives the protein CASSFGNQPQHF.

The V call is TRBV19, the J call TRBJ1-1; the D gene is possibly TRBD1 (6 bases). The CDR3 length is 13 residues. Germline values: CDR1 LNHDA, CDR2 SQIVND (reference sequence). Trimming took 4 bases from V and 7 from J, leaving 13 bases between them. The CDR3 spells CASSRQGTGEAFF. Written as DNA, the CDR3 is TGTGCCAGTAGTAGGCAGGGGACGGGTGAAGCTTTCTTT.

The V and J genes are TRBV4-1 and TRBJ1-2; D not resolved. This CDR3 comprises 14 residues. V lost 0 bases, J lost 7 bases, and 12 bases lay in between. CDR1 is MGHRA, CDR2 YSYEKL, per germline. The CDR3 DNA reads TGCGCCAGCAGCCAAGATAAAGGATTTGGTGGCTACACCTTC. Translating it yields CASSQDKGFGGYTF.

The chain links TRBV19 to TRBJ1-1; the match to TRBD1 covers 9 bases. V shed 5 bases, J shed 6 bases, and the junction held 7 bases outside the gene matches. The CDR3 consists of 14 residues. Germline V gene data show CDR1 as LNHDA and CDR2 as SQIVND (reference sequence). The CDR3 sequence is CASSFGTGFAEAFF. The CDR3 region has the DNA TGTGCCAGTAGTTTCGGGACAGGGTTTGCTGAAGCTTTCTTT.

V gene TRBV27 combines with J gene TRBJ2-7, with 11 bases fitting TRBD2. Trimming took 2 bases from V and 9 from J; bases not matched to a gene: 3. This CDR3 is 13 amino acids long. Germline CDR1 and CDR2: MNHEY and SMNVEV (reference sequence). The CDR3 DNA sequence: TGTGCCAGCAGTTTACTAGCGGGAGGATCGCAGTACTTC. It translates to CASSLLAGGSQYF.

This chain connects TRBV20-1 to TRBJ1-2; D is possibly TRBD1 (5 bases). Trimming took off 4 bases at V and 8 bases at J, with 11 bases between the two ends. Germline assignment: CDR1 DFQATT and CDR2 SNEGSKA (reference sequence). The CDR3 has 11 residues. In DNA form, the CDR3 reads TGCAGTGCTATCGTAGGGACCGGCTACACCTTC. This translates into CSAIVGTGYTF.

In its sample, this clone was seen once. This chain joins TRBV27 and TRBJ1-3; 7 nucleotides agree with TRBD1. From germline, CDR1 is MNHEY and CDR2 SMNVEV (reference sequence). The CDR3 length is 20 residues. Unmatched junction bases numbered 14, after V lost 0 bases and J lost 0 bases. As DNA, the CDR3 is TGTGCCAGCAGTTTATCCGGGACAGCTCGATTCCAGAGCTCTGGAAACACCATATATTTT. Amino acids: CASSLSGTARFQSSGNTIYF.

This chain uses TRBV7-6 with TRBJ2-2; TRBD1 matches at 9 bases. Germline V CDR1 and CDR2: SGHVS, FNYEAQ. J lost 0 bases, V lost 5 bases, and 4 bases had no gene match. The CDR3 totals 16 residues. Here the CDR3 reads CASSPWTGANTGELFF. The DNA of the CDR3 is TGTGCCAGCAGCCCATGGACAGGGGCGAACACCGGGGAGCTGTTTTTT.

Points on this clone: At one of its ends the junction is not consistent with the germline gene, which may arise from a read error. This rearrangement joins TRBV27 to TRBJ2-7; D ambiguous. Germline loops: CDR1 MNHEY, CDR2 SMNVEV (reference sequence). The CDR3 runs to 10 residues. CDR3 bases: TGCGGGCGGATCCCCTACGAGCAGTACTTC. This sequence encodes CGRIPYEQYF.

The count of this clone is one. This chain joins TRBV4-1 and TRBJ2-5; TRBD2 matches at 15 bases. V lost 1 base to trimming and J lost 5 bases; unmatched junction nucleotides: 14. Germline V CDR1 and CDR2: MGHRA, YSYEKL. The CDR3 is 20 amino acids. The CDR3 DNA reads TGCGCCAGCAGCCAAGGTGGTTTGGGACTAGCGGGAGGTCGGCTGGAGACCCAGTACTTC. This codes for CASSQGGLGLAGGRLETQYF.

The chain links TRBV5-6 to TRBJ2-1, with D uncertain. Trimming took off 0 bases at V and 6 bases at J, with 4 bases between the two ends. The CDR3 spans 12 residues. Germline assignment: CDR1 SGHDT and CDR2 YYEEEE. The CDR3 protein is CASSLGSNEQFF. DNA for the CDR3: TGTGCCAGCAGCTTGGGTAGCAATGAGCAGTTCTTC.

This clone came up once. This chain connects TRBV18 to TRBJ1-2, with a tentative D call TRBD1 (5 bases). CDR1 and CDR2 (germline): KGHSH, LQKENI. The CDR3 totals 15 residues. V dropped 2 bases and J dropped 0 bases, with 10 bases sitting between them. CDR3 residues: CASSPERGSNYGYTF. CDR3 DNA: TGTGCCAGCTCACCAGAAAGGGGATCTAACTATGGCTACACCTTC. The variable domain in full, with the rest retrieved from reference TRBV18 and TRBJ1-2, is NAGVMQNPRHLVRRRGQEARLRCSPMKGHSHVYWYRQLPEEGLKFMVYLQKENIIDESGMPKERFSAEFPKEGPSILRIQQVVRGDSAAYFCASSPERGSNYGYTFGSGTRLTVV.

The gene calls are TRBV7-2 and TRBJ2-3; 11 nucleotides agree with TRBD2. Per germline, CDR1 SGHTA and CDR2 FQGNSA. CDR3 length: 18 residues. The V segment lost 5 bases and the J segment 0 bases; nucleotides outside the gene matches: 10. The CDR3 nucleotides are TGTGCCAGCAGCCTTATGACTAGCGGGGTGACTAGCACAGATACGCAGTATTTT. Its translation is CASSLMTSGVTSTDTQYF. Combining the CDR3 with reference TRBV7-2 and TRBJ2-3 gives the whole variable domain GAGVSQSPSNKVTEKGKDVELRCDPISGHTALYWYRQSLGQGLEFLIYFQGNSAPDKSGLPSDRFSAERTGGSVSTLTIQRTQQEDSAVYLCASSLMTSGVTSTDTQYFGPGTRLTVL.

The chain couples TRBV9 to TRBJ2-4; D is tentatively TRBD1 or TRBD2 (6 bases each). The CDR3 contains 17 residues. Trimming left V 3 bases short and J 3 bases short, with 19 bases between. Germline CDR1 and CDR2: SGDLS and YYNGEE. The CDR3 region is CASSGPYRGLDKNIQYF. CDR3 nucleotides: TGTGCCAGCAGCGGACCATATCGGGGGCTCGACAAAAACATTCAGTACTTC.

The chain combines TRBV28 with TRBJ2-1; 14 bases are a match to TRBD2. Germline V CDR1 and CDR2: MDHEN, SYDVKM. V trimming: 3 bases; J trimming: 6 bases; junction bases outside the gene matches: 4. The CDR3 runs to 16 residues. CDR3 nucleotide sequence: TGTGCCAGCAGTTTCCACGGGACTAGCGGGAGCAATGAGCAGTTCTTC. It encodes CASSFHGTSGSNEQFF. The whole variable domain, filled in from reference TRBV28 and TRBJ2-1, reads DVKVTQSSRYLVKRTGEKVFLECVQDMDHENMFWYRQDPGLGLRLIYFSYDVKMKEKGDIPEGYSVSREKKERFSLILESASTNQTSMYLCASSFHGTSGSNEQFFGPGTRLTVL.

The chain combines TRBV30 with TRBJ1-2, with a weak D call TRBD1 (5 bases). There are 13 residues in the CDR3. Per germline, CDR1 GTSNPN and CDR2 SVGIG (reference sequence). V was pared by 5 bases and J by 4 bases, with 14 bases between. The CDR3: CAWGKTAPYGYTF. The CDR3 nucleotides read TGTGCCTGGGGAAAGACAGCCCCCTATGGCTACACCTTC.

A single count supports this clone. DNA for the CDR3: TGTGCCAGCAGCTTAGGTAGCGGGAGCTACAATGAGCAGTTCTTC. As protein: CASSLGSGSYNEQFF. This chain connects TRBV7-6 to TRBJ2-1, with 9 bases identical to TRBD2. Germline values: CDR1 SGHVS, CDR2 FNYEAQ. The CDR3 extends over 15 amino acids. The V and J ends lost 1 base and 3 bases, in that order; junction bases with no gene match: 1. Complete variable domain (other parts from reference TRBV7-6 and TRBJ2-1): GAGVSQSPRYKVTKRGQDVALRCDPISGHVSLYWYRQALGQGPEFLTYFNYEAQQDKSGLPNDRFSAERPEGSISTLTIQRTEQRDSAMYRCASSLGSGSYNEQFFGPGTRLTVL.

V and J are TRBV5-1 and TRBJ2-7; 7 positions agree with TRBD1. J was trimmed by 0 bases and V by 4 bases; bases with no gene match: 4. Germline assignment: CDR1 SGHRS and CDR2 YFSETQ. The CDR3 is made up of 14 amino acids. CDR3 nucleotides: TGCGCCAGCAGCCGGTGGGACAGCTCCTACGAGCAGTACTTC. The encoded protein is CASSRWDSSYEQYF.

This clone occurred once. This sample also contains other DNA sequences that code for the same CDR3. V and J are TRBV5-1 and TRBJ2-7, with D possibly matching TRBD1 (6 bases). The CDR3 is made up of 12 amino acids. The germline V and J ends were trimmed by 2 bases and 4 bases, with 7 bases remaining between them. The germline V gene has CDR1 SGHRS and CDR2 YFSETQ. In DNA form, the CDR3 reads TGCGCCAGCAGCTTAGGACAGTACGAGCAGTACTTC. Protein: CASSLGQYEQYF.

The chain couples TRBV2 to TRBJ1-2; 7 bases fit TRBD1. The length of the CDR3 is 15 residues. The trim removed 3 bases at V and 0 bases at J, leaving 4 bases unmatched. Germline CDR1 SNHLY, CDR2 FYNNEI. CDR3 loop: CASSDFGTANYGYTF. The CDR3 DNA follows: TGTGCCAGCAGTGATTTCGGGACAGCTAACTATGGCTACACCTTC. The full variable domain, completed using reference TRBV2 and TRBJ1-2, is EPEVTQTPSHQVTQMGQEVILRCVPISNHLYFYWYRQILGQKVEFLVSFYNNEISEKSEIFDDQFSVERPDGSNFTLKIRSTKLEDSAMYFCASSDFGTANYGYTFGSGTRLTVV.

This chain uses TRBV9 with TRBJ2-5; tentatively, D is TRBD1 (6 bases). The germline CDR1 and CDR2 sequences are SGDLS and YYNGEE. V was shortened by 4 bases and J by 3 bases, with 13 bases between the two germline ends. The CDR3 consists of 14 residues. CDR3 protein: CASSPDRWKETQYF. DNA for the CDR3: TGTGCCAGCAGCCCTGACAGGTGGAAAGAGACCCAGTACTTC.

The CDR3 bases are TGTGCCAGCAGCGTAGGAGGCAGCCCCGGCGAGACCCAGTACTTC. This translates into CASSVGGSPGETQYF. The chain joins TRBV9 to TRBJ2-5; D is undetermined. Looked up from germline, CDR1 is SGDLS and CDR2 is YYNGEE. This CDR3 contains 15 residues. V shed 0 bases and J shed 5 bases, with 14 bases lying between them.

This chain connects TRBV2 to TRBJ2-3, with D perhaps being TRBD1 or TRBD2 (5 bases each). The CDR3 consists of 15 residues. V was clipped by 6 bases and J by 1 base, with 14 bases between them. Germline values: CDR1 SNHLY, CDR2 FYNNEI. The CDR3 DNA reads TGTGCCAGCAGATCGGGACGTAGTGGCACAGATACGCAGTATTTT. It yields the protein CASRSGRSGTDTQYF. The variable domain in full, with the rest retrieved from reference TRBV2 and TRBJ2-3, is EPEVTQTPSHQVTQMGQEVILRCVPISNHLYFYWYRQILGQKVEFLVSFYNNEISEKSEIFDDQFSVERPDGSNFTLKIRSTKLEDSAMYFCASRSGRSGTDTQYFGPGTRLTVL.

This sequence joins TRBV4-2 and TRBJ2-2; possible D gene TRBD2, 6 bases. Germline-derived CDR1 and CDR2 are LGHNA and YNFKEQ. The CDR3 covers 15 residues. Trimming left V 8 bases short and J 2 bases short, with 15 bases between. The CDR3 reads CASRSGLFNTGELFF. The CDR3 DNA sequence: TGTGCCAGCCGGAGCGGGCTGTTCAACACCGGGGAGCTGTTTTTT.

The V gene is TRBV5-1, the J gene TRBJ2-3; the match to TRBD1 covers 8 bases. V shed 0 bases and J 4 bases; nucleotides not matched to a gene: 4. CDR3 length: 15 residues. The germline V gene has CDR1 SGHRS and CDR2 YFSETQ. The CDR3 sequence: CASSLGQGFADTQYF. The CDR3 coding sequence is TGCGCCAGCAGCTTGGGACAGGGGTTTGCAGATACGCAGTATTTT. Full variable domain (remainder filled in from reference TRBV5-1 and TRBJ2-3): KAGVTQTPRYLIKTRGQQVTLSCSPISGHRSVSWYQQTPGQGLQFLFEYFSETQRNKGNFPGRFSGRQFSNSRSEMNVSTLELGDSALYLCASSLGQGFADTQYFGPGTRLTVL.

The chain has TRBV11-2 and TRBJ1-2, with a tentative D call TRBD1 (5 bases). V lost 2 bases to trimming and J lost 4 bases, with 17 bases between them. This CDR3 spans 16 amino acids. Germline V lookup: CDR1 SGHAT, CDR2 FQNNGV. The CDR3 nucleotides read TGTGCCAGCAGCTTATGGGCCGGGGGGAAACCCTATGGCTACACCTTC. It is translated as CASSLWAGGKPYGYTF.

The CDR3 here is CASSQRQGILEAFF. In DNA, the CDR3 is TGTGCCAGCTCTCAAAGACAGGGGATCCTCGAAGCTTTCTTT. The J gene is TRBJ1-1, the V gene TRBV18; 8 nucleotides match TRBD1. The V segment lost 6 bases and the J segment 8 bases; nucleotides outside the gene matches: 11. The CDR3 runs 14 residues. CDR1 is KGHSH, CDR2 LQKENI, per germline. Full variable domain (rest looked up from reference TRBV18 and TRBJ1-1): NAGVMQNPRHLVRRRGQEARLRCSPMKGHSHVYWYRQLPEEGLKFMVYLQKENIIDESGMPKERFSAEFPKEGPSILRIQQVVRGDSAAYFCASSQRQGILEAFFGQGTRLTVV.

The CDR3 loop is CASSLGSGRNTEAFF. DNA of the CDR3: TGTGCCAGCAGCCTAGGGTCAGGGAGGAACACTGAAGCTTTCTTT. The gene calls are TRBV11-2 and TRBJ1-1; a possible D gene is TRBD1 (5 bases). CDR1 is SGHAT, CDR2 FQNNGV, per germline. V lost 5 bases, J lost 1 base, and 14 bases lay in between. The CDR3 is made up of 15 amino acids.

The chain links TRBV5-4 to TRBJ2-4; D is unresolved. Trimming removed 3 bases from V and 0 bases from J, with 7 bases in between. Germline assignment: CDR1 SGHNT and CDR2 YYREEE (reference sequence). The CDR3 has 14 amino acids. CDR3 sequence (DNA): TGTGCCAGCAGCTCGCCCATAGCCAAAAACATTCAGTACTTC. It codes for CASSSPIAKNIQYF.

V and J are TRBV7-2 and TRBJ2-1; tentatively, D is TRBD2 (6 bases). This CDR3 has 16 amino acids. Germline V gene sequence: CDR1 SGHTA, CDR2 FQGNSA. The V gene lost 4 bases and the J gene lost 0 bases, with 13 bases spanning the gap. The chain's CDR3 is CASSSLAPRSYNEQFF. The DNA for the CDR3 is TGTGCCAGCAGCTCCCTAGCGCCCCGCTCCTACAATGAGCAGTTCTTC.